The 20 T cell receptor beta chains given below trace back to one sample, sequenced in a study of T cell clonality in common variable immunodeficiency. Data came from immunoSEQ multiplex PCR; TCRdb stores just in-frame clones and leaves some out. The sample contains 35,000 to 50,000 clones, none of them singletons. Specimen: peripheral blood mononuclear cells. The receptors shown here come from a person aged 18 to 69 in good health.

Many counts were recorded for this clone. The DNA ends 3 residues before the CDR3 does, and the rest of the CDR3 is filled in from the germline J gene. The rearrangement links TRBV28 to TRBJ1-4, with D unclear. V was shortened by 5 bases and J by 5 bases, with 6 bases between the two germline ends. The germline CDR1 and CDR2 sequences are MDHEN and SYDVKM. This CDR3 region has 12 residues. CDR3 DNA, as far as it was read: TGTGCCAGCAGTGCGTACAATGAAAAA. Protein sequence: CASSAYNEK. In full, the CDR3 is CASSAYNEKLFF.

In this sample, this clone turned up many times. Read sequence stops 3 residues before the CDR3 end, and the germline J gene provides the missing end. This rearrangement joins TRBV5-1 to TRBJ2-1; D perhaps matches TRBD2 (5 bases). Germline assignment: CDR1 SGHRS and CDR2 YFSETQ. V was pared by 0 bases and J by 0 bases, with 13 bases between. The CDR3 runs to 17 residues. CDR3 in amino acids: CASSLEVETSSYNEQFF. CDR3 DNA, as far as it was read: TGCGCCAGCAGCTTGGAAGTAGAAACTAGCTCCTACAATGAG.

This clone appeared many times. The read ends 3 residues shy of where the CDR3 ends; the end is completed using the germline J gene. The gene calls are TRBV6-2 or TRBV6-3 and TRBJ1-4; the match to TRBD1 covers 8 bases. V gave up 6 bases and J gave up 10 bases; unmatched junction bases: 10. The CDR3 runs to 14 residues. Germline loops: CDR1 MNHEY, CDR2 SVGEGT. Partial CDR3 DNA: TGTGCCAGCAGCATGACAGGGGCCCTTGGAAAA. This encodes CASSMTGALGK. The entire CDR3 reads CASSMTGALGKLFF.

This clone was recorded at least ten times. With the read ending 3 residues before the CDR3 end, the germline J gene is used to fill in that end. The V gene is TRBV30, the J gene TRBJ2-7; 8 nucleotides match TRBD2. V was clipped by 2 bases and J by 5 bases; unmatched bases: 11. This CDR3 comprises 15 residues. The germline V gene has CDR1 GTSNPN and CDR2 SVGIG (reference sequence). This CDR3 reads CAWSPAGEGPHEQYF. CDR3 bases read: TGTGCCTGGAGTCCAGCGGGAGAAGGACCCCACGAG.

This clone showed up many times. The CDR3 DNA, read in part, is TGTGCCAGCACCAGGACAGGCCGGGCAGAGACC. As protein: CASTRTGRAET. The complete CDR3 protein is CASTRTGRAETQYF. The chain recombines TRBV7-6 with TRBJ2-5; 7 bases fit TRBD1. The read is 3 residues too short to cover the CDR3 end, so that end is filled in from the germline J gene. The CDR3 length is 14 residues. Per germline, CDR1 SGHVS and CDR2 FNYEAQ. J gave up 4 bases and V 7 bases, and 9 bases lay outside the gene matches.

This clone was seen many times. Compared with germline, one end of the junction differs, possibly owing to a read error. Sequencing ends 3 residues short of the CDR3 end; the germline J gene provides the rest. The V and J genes are TRBV19 and TRBJ2-2; 7 bases match TRBD1. CDR1 is LNHDA, CDR2 SQIVND, per germline (reference sequence). The length of the CDR3 is 13 residues. The CDR3 bases that were read are TGTGCCAGTAGGACAGGGAACGCCGGGGAG. This encodes CASRTGNAGE. The entire CDR3 protein reads CASRTGNAGELFF. The whole variable domain, remainder taken from reference TRBV19 and TRBJ2-2, is DGGITQSPKYLFRKEGQNVTLSCEQNLNHDAMYWYRQDPGQGLRLIYYSQIVNDFQKGDIAEGYSVSREKKESFPLTVTSAQKNPTAFYLCASRTGNAGELFFGEGSRLTVL.

Ten or more counts support this clone. The CDR3 end is not reached by the read, which stops 3 residues before it; the germline J gene fills it in. The genes are TRBV4-2 and TRBJ2-3; 13 nucleotides agree with TRBD2. This CDR3 region has 16 residues. The V gene's germline CDR1 is LGHNA and CDR2 YNFKEQ. Unmatched junction bases numbered 5, after V lost 4 bases and J lost 4 bases. The DNA read from the CDR3 is TGTGCCAGCAGCCTGGAACTAGCGGGAGGGTCAGATACG. As protein: CASSLELAGGSDT. The whole CDR3 protein reads CASSLELAGGSDTQYF.

This clone was seen at least ten times. Read sequence stops 3 residues before the CDR3 end, and the germline J gene provides the missing end. The chain uses TRBV20-1 and TRBJ1-5; D is uncertain. The CDR3 runs 15 residues. Germline V gives CDR1 DFQATT, CDR2 SNEGSKA (reference sequence). The germline V and J ends were trimmed by 2 bases and 4 bases, with 15 bases remaining between them. CDR3 region: CSARFSDLINQPQHF. The CDR3 bases that were read are TGCAGTGCTAGATTTTCGGACTTAATTAATCAGCCC.

This clone has ten or more counts. The sequenced part of the CDR3 DNA is TGTGCCAGCAGCTTTCAAGCTACCGAAGAGACC. Translating gives CASSFQATEET. The complete CDR3 reads CASSFQATEETQYF. The chain links TRBV5-6 to TRBJ2-5; D gene uncertain. The read terminates 3 residues before the CDR3 end, so the remaining end is supplied by the germline J gene. Between the trimmed V and J ends, which lost 2 bases and 3 bases, there was a span of 11 bases. Germline-derived CDR1 and CDR2 are SGHDT and YYEEEE. The CDR3 is 14 residues long.

This clone has more than one count but fewer than ten. This chain's CDR3 is CAISEHLYEQYF. Incomplete CDR3 DNA: TGTGCCATCAGTGAACACCTCTACGAG. The V gene is TRBV10-3, the J gene TRBJ2-7; D gene unclear. The read ends 3 residues before the CDR3 terminus; that terminus is restored from the germline J gene. The CDR3 runs 12 residues. Germline assignment: CDR1 ENHRY and CDR2 SYGVKD. Trimming took 3 bases from V and 3 from J, leaving 6 bases between them.

This clone was counted many times. The read stops 3 residues short of the end of the CDR3; the missing end is completed from the germline J gene. This rearrangement joins TRBV10-3 to TRBJ2-2, with D possibly being TRBD2 (6 bases). The ends were cut back, 8 bases at V and 7 bases at J, with 20 bases in the middle. The CDR3 runs to 15 residues. In germline, CDR1 is ENHRY, CDR2 SYGVKD. CDR3 bases read: TGTGCCATCGCCGGGGGTAGCGGAAGCATCGGGGAG. Protein: CAIAGGSGSIGE. The whole CDR3 sequence is CAIAGGSGSIGELFF.

This clone was observed at least ten times. The read gets to within 3 residues of the CDR3 end, and the germline J gene fills in the rest. The chain is built from TRBV10-3 and TRBJ2-3, with 10 bases fitting TRBD2. This CDR3 has 16 residues. Losses at the gene ends were 2 bases for V and 5 bases for J; bases not matched to a gene: 7. The germline CDR1 and CDR2 sequences are ENHRY and SYGVKD. Incomplete CDR3 DNA: TGTGCCATCAGTGAGCGGCTAGCGGGAGTAGGAGATACG. Translating gives CAISERLAGVGDT. The whole CDR3 region reads CAISERLAGVGDTQYF.

This clone was counted many times. The sequenced CDR3 bases are TGTGCCAGCAGCCAAGATCGGGTGAACACTGAA. This encodes CASSQDRVNTE. The complete CDR3 sequence is CASSQDRVNTEAFF. The J gene is TRBJ1-1, the V gene TRBV4-2; D unresolved. The DNA ends 3 residues before the CDR3 does, and the rest of the CDR3 is filled in from the germline J gene. V dropped 0 bases and J dropped 0 bases, with 5 bases sitting between them. This CDR3 comprises 14 residues. Germline V gene lookup returns CDR1 LGHNA and CDR2 YNFKEQ.

This clone was counted ten times or more. The read halts 3 residues ahead of the CDR3 end, with the missing end drawn from the germline J gene. This chain connects TRBV5-1 to TRBJ1-1, with TRBD1 matching over 7 bases. Germline assignment: CDR1 SGHRS and CDR2 YFSETQ. V shed 5 bases and J 1 base; nucleotides not matched to a gene: 20. The CDR3 has 19 residues. CDR3: CASSTQRRGDSPSNTEAFF. Incomplete CDR3 DNA: TGCGCCAGCAGTACTCAACGGAGGGGGGACAGCCCCTCGAACACTGAA.

Ten or more counts support this clone. The read finishes 3 residues shy of the CDR3 end, and the germline J gene is used to complete it. Other DNA sequences of this sample code for an identical CDR3. The J gene is TRBJ2-7, the V gene TRBV7-9, with D perhaps TRBD1 (5 bases). This CDR3 is built from 13 residues. Germline-derived CDR1 and CDR2 are SEHNR and FQNEAQ (reference sequence). Trimming took 3 bases from V and 3 from J, leaving 9 bases between them. The sequenced CDR3 bases are TGTGCCAGCAGCTTTGGACAAATCTACGAG. Translation: CASSFGQIYE. The entire CDR3 protein is CASSFGQIYEQYF.

This clone was recorded at least ten times. The read terminates 3 residues before the CDR3 end, so the remaining end is supplied by the germline J gene. The genes are TRBV28 and TRBJ1-1; 7 bases are shared with TRBD1. The J segment lost 4 bases and the V segment lost 8 bases, leaving 10 bases of the junction unmatched. This CDR3 is built from 14 residues. CDR1 and CDR2 (germline): MDHEN, SYDVKM. The CDR3: CASVEDRVGTEAFF. The part of the CDR3 DNA that was read is TGTGCCAGCGTTGAAGACAGGGTGGGCACTGAA.

This clone is medium-sized within its sample. The CDR3 protein is CASSEAAQETQYF. Partial CDR3 DNA: TGTGCCAGCAGTGAGGCGGCCCAGGAGACC. The gene calls are TRBV6-1 and TRBJ2-5; no clear D gene. From the germline J gene comes the end of the CDR3, since the read stops 3 residues before it. V lost 3 bases, J lost 5 bases, and 10 bases lay in between. CDR1 is MNHNS, CDR2 SASEGT, per germline. This CDR3 is built from 13 residues.

This clone has a count of ten or more. The read finishes 3 residues shy of the CDR3 end, and the germline J gene is used to complete it. The chain employs TRBV6-2 or TRBV6-3 and TRBJ1-2; 9 positions match TRBD1. Germline V lookup: CDR1 MNHEY, CDR2 SVGEGT. Unmatched junction bases numbered 8, after V lost 6 bases and J lost 6 bases. The CDR3 loop spans 14 amino acids. CDR3 in amino acids: CASSWTGDSNGYTF. The CDR3 bases that were read are TGTGCCAGCAGCTGGACAGGGGACAGCAATGGC.

The table lists this clone with many counts. The CDR3 goes on 3 residues after the read ends, and that part is filled in from the germline J gene. The chain uses TRBV6-2 or TRBV6-3 and TRBJ2-7, with TRBD2 identical over 7 bases. The germline V gene has CDR1 MNHEY and CDR2 SVGEGT. The CDR3 extends over 17 amino acids. V trimming: 0 bases; J trimming: 2 bases; junction bases outside the gene matches: 10. CDR3 loop: CASSYSSTGGRPYEQYF. CDR3 DNA (partial): TGTGCCAGCAGTTACTCGAGTACGGGGGGTCGCCCCTACGAG.

This clone was detected ten times or more. The CDR3 end falls 3 residues outside the read, so it is completed with the germline J gene. V is TRBV6-1 and J is TRBJ1-4; TRBD1 is a possible D gene (5 bases). The CDR3 consists of 14 residues. In germline, CDR1 is MNHNS, CDR2 SASEGT. Trimming shortened V by 4 bases and J by 3 bases, and 9 bases separated the two germline ends. Partial CDR3 DNA: TGTGCCAGCAGTGTCTGGGGGGCTAATGAAAAA. Its protein is CASSVWGANEK. The CDR3 as a whole reads CASSVWGANEKLFF.